The rows below give T cell receptor beta chains drawn from one sample of a study of shared clonotypes between healthy human individuals. Some clones are missing from TCRdb's copy, which holds only in-frame ones; the method was immunoSEQ multiplex PCR. The table lists approximately 530,000 clones, approximately 95% of them singletons, with under 0.065% in the top ten. Sample: naive CD4+ T cells sorted from blood. The receptors shown here come from a woman in her twenties or thirties in good health. Each CDR3 is given with its conserved first and last residue. Each record gives: CDR3 length, V gene, J gene, D gene, clone size, CDR3 protein, CDR3 DNA. The D gene is left open where the match is weak. Clone size appears in some rows only: once, few, many, or a class for an expanded clone.

CDR3 length: 15; V gene: TRBV2; J gene: TRBJ2-5; D gene: NA; clone size: once; CDR3 protein: CASSEQLGPQETQYF; CDR3 DNA: TGTGCCAGCAGTGAACAACTAGGGCCCCAAGAGACCCAGTACTTC
CDR3 length: 13; V gene: TRBV11-3; J gene: TRBJ1-3; D gene: NA; clone size: NA; CDR3 protein: CASSLVAGNTIYF; CDR3 DNA: TGTGCCAGCAGCTTAGTTGCGGGAAACACCATATATTTT
CDR3 length: 16; V gene: TRBV6-5; J gene: TRBJ2-6; D gene: NA; clone size: NA; CDR3 protein: CASSYKGGAGANVLTF; CDR3 DNA: TGTGCCAGCAGTTACAAAGGGGGGGCTGGGGCCAACGTCCTGACTTTC
CDR3 length: 13; V gene: TRBV7-7; J gene: TRBJ2-5; D gene: NA; clone size: NA; CDR3 protein: CASSLAGGETQYF; CDR3 DNA: TGTGCCAGCAGCTTAGCGGGAGGAGAGACCCAGTACTTC
CDR3 length: 15; V gene: TRBV30; J gene: TRBJ2-2; D gene: NA; clone size: NA; CDR3 protein: CAWTPPWLNTGELFF; CDR3 DNA: TGTGCCTGGACCCCCCCTTGGCTTAACACCGGGGAGCTGTTTTTT
CDR3 length: 12; V gene: TRBV30; J gene: TRBJ1-2; D gene: NA; clone size: NA; CDR3 protein: CAWSVTGAGYTF; CDR3 DNA: TGTGCCTGGAGTGTGACGGGGGCTGGCTACACCTTC
CDR3 length: 14; V gene: TRBV18; J gene: TRBJ2-5; D gene: NA; clone size: NA; CDR3 protein: CASSPPATRETQYF; CDR3 DNA: TGTGCCAGCTCACCGCCGGCTACCCGGGAGACCCAGTACTTC
CDR3 length: 11; V gene: TRBV6-1; J gene: TRBJ2-7; D gene: NA; clone size: once; CDR3 protein: CASSDVYEQYF; CDR3 DNA: TGTGCCAGCAGTGACGTCTACGAGCAGTACTTC
CDR3 length: 16; V gene: TRBV27; J gene: TRBJ1-5; D gene: NA; clone size: NA; CDR3 protein: CASSLMGGYSNQPQHF; CDR3 DNA: TGTGCCAGCAGTTTAATGGGAGGTTATAGCAATCAGCCCCAGCATTTT
CDR3 length: 15; V gene: TRBV18; J gene: TRBJ1-4; D gene: NA; clone size: NA; CDR3 protein: CASSPRNREVGKLFF; CDR3 DNA: TGTGCCAGCTCACCCCGGAACAGGGAGGTTGGAAAACTGTTTTTT
CDR3 length: 15; V gene: TRBV28; J gene: TRBJ1-5; D gene: NA; clone size: NA; CDR3 protein: CASSRGGLSNQPQHF; CDR3 DNA: TGTGCCAGCAGCCGAGGGGGTTTAAGCAATCAGCCCCAGCATTTT
CDR3 length: 14; V gene: TRBV2; J gene: TRBJ1-1; D gene: TRBD1; clone size: NA; CDR3 protein: CASSTDRAGTEAFF; CDR3 DNA: TGTGCCAGCAGTACGGACAGGGCGGGCACTGAAGCTTTCTTT
CDR3 length: 16; V gene: TRBV11-2; J gene: TRBJ2-7; D gene: NA; clone size: NA; CDR3 protein: CASSLRRSYRECEQYF; CDR3 DNA: TGTGCCAGCAGCTTACGGCGTTCGTACAGGGAGTGCGAGCAGTACTTC
CDR3 length: 15; V gene: TRBV19; J gene: TRBJ2-1; D gene: NA; clone size: NA; CDR3 protein: CASSIQGGNTMRQFF; CDR3 DNA: TGTGCCAGTAGTATTCAGGGCGGCAATACAATGAGGCAGTTCTTC
CDR3 length: 14; V gene: TRBV10-3; J gene: TRBJ2-5; D gene: NA; clone size: NA; CDR3 protein: CAISESEGLETQYF; CDR3 DNA: TGTGCCATCAGTGAGTCTGAGGGTCTGGAGACCCAGTACTTC
CDR3 length: 17; V gene: TRBV2; J gene: TRBJ2-7; D gene: TRBD2; clone size: NA; CDR3 protein: CASSETTLREISYEQYF; CDR3 DNA: TGTGCCAGCAGTGAAACGACTCTGCGGGAGATCTCCTACGAGCAGTACTTC
CDR3 length: 17; V gene: TRBV19; J gene: TRBJ2-2; D gene: NA; clone size: NA; CDR3 protein: CASGSQGRQDGAGELFF; CDR3 DNA: TGTGCCAGTGGGTCGCAAGGTCGACAGGACGGGGCCGGGGAGCTGTTTTTT
CDR3 length: 14; V gene: TRBV30; J gene: TRBJ1-1; D gene: NA; clone size: NA; CDR3 protein: CAWSQSRRATEAFF; CDR3 DNA: TGTGCCTGGAGTCAGAGCAGGAGGGCCACTGAAGCTTTCTTT
CDR3 length: 16; V gene: TRBV11-2; J gene: TRBJ2-3; D gene: TRBD2; clone size: NA; CDR3 protein: CASSLYNVAGLDTQYF; CDR3 DNA: TGTGCCAGCAGCTTATACAATGTAGCGGGGCTAGATACGCAGTATTTT
CDR3 length: 16; V gene: TRBV18; J gene: TRBJ2-7; D gene: NA; clone size: NA; CDR3 protein: CASSPSPPGAGEHWYF; CDR3 DNA: TGTGCCAGCTCACCTTCCCCCCCTGGTGCAGGGGAGCATTGGTACTTC
CDR3 length: 14; V gene: TRBV28; J gene: TRBJ1-2; D gene: TRBD1; clone size: NA; CDR3 protein: CASSSGQRTYGYTF; CDR3 DNA: TGTGCCAGCAGTTCGGGACAGCGTACCTATGGCTACACCTTC
CDR3 length: 12; V gene: TRBV5-4; J gene: TRBJ2-5; D gene: NA; clone size: NA; CDR3 protein: CASRGPQETQYF; CDR3 DNA: TGTGCCAGCAGGGGGCCTCAAGAGACCCAGTACTTC
CDR3 length: 16; V gene: TRBV11-3; J gene: TRBJ2-1; D gene: TRBD1; clone size: NA; CDR3 protein: CASSLYGVQGANEQFF; CDR3 DNA: TGTGCCAGCAGCTTATATGGTGTGCAGGGGGCAAATGAGCAGTTCTTC
CDR3 length: 14; V gene: TRBV6-5; J gene: TRBJ2-7; D gene: TRBD1; clone size: NA; CDR3 protein: CASRSGTGPSRQYF; CDR3 DNA: TGTGCCAGCAGATCCGGGACAGGCCCAAGTAGGCAGTACTTC
CDR3 length: 13; V gene: TRBV27; J gene: TRBJ1-3; D gene: NA; clone size: NA; CDR3 protein: CASSWGPGNTIYF; CDR3 DNA: TGTGCCAGCAGTTGGGGGCCAGGAAACACCATATATTTT
CDR3 length: 16; V gene: TRBV11-3; J gene: TRBJ2-3; D gene: NA; clone size: NA; CDR3 protein: CASSSGRSMETDTQYF; CDR3 DNA: TGTGCCAGCAGCTCTGGTCGGTCAATGGAGACAGATACGCAGTATTTT
CDR3 length: 13; V gene: TRBV7-9; J gene: TRBJ1-1; D gene: TRBD1; clone size: NA; CDR3 protein: CASSPTGRAEAFF; CDR3 DNA: TGTGCCAGCAGTCCGACAGGGAGAGCTGAAGCTTTCTTT
CDR3 length: 13; V gene: TRBV4-1; J gene: TRBJ2-3; D gene: NA; clone size: once; CDR3 protein: CASSQTRTDTQYF; CDR3 DNA: TGCGCCAGCAGCCAAACTAGAACAGATACGCAGTATTTT
CDR3 length: 17; V gene: TRBV5-1; J gene: TRBJ1-2; D gene: TRBD1; clone size: NA; CDR3 protein: CASSQSQTSDRVYGYTF; CDR3 DNA: TGCGCCAGCAGCCAGTCGCAAACCAGTGACAGGGTCTATGGCTACACCTTC
CDR3 length: 14; V gene: TRBV5-6; J gene: TRBJ2-5; D gene: NA; clone size: NA; CDR3 protein: CASSFGAGQETQYF; CDR3 DNA: TGTGCCAGCAGCTTCGGAGCCGGGCAAGAGACCCAGTACTTC
CDR3 length: 18; V gene: TRBV11-3; J gene: TRBJ2-5; D gene: TRBD2; clone size: once; CDR3 protein: CASSPGTSGRRAEETQYF; CDR3 DNA: TGTGCCAGCAGCCCCGGGACTAGCGGGAGAAGAGCGGAAGAGACCCAGTACTTC
CDR3 length: 15; V gene: TRBV28; J gene: TRBJ1-3; D gene: NA; clone size: NA; CDR3 protein: CASRDLGQGYDTIYF; CDR3 DNA: TGTGCCAGCAGGGACCTCGGGCAGGGTTATGACACCATATATTTT